The 29 T cell receptor beta chains presented below share a single source sample, sequenced in a study of T cell changes during pregnancy in multiple sclerosis. Produced via immunoSEQ multiplex PCR; TCRdb's table is partial and in-frame only. This sample has roughly 61,000 clones, with 93% found just once. The source material was peripheral blood, sampled after pregnancy. These TCRs come from a female donor with multiple sclerosis, enrolled in a pregnancy study.

This sequence joins TRBV29-1 and TRBJ2-1, with 10 bases lining up with TRBD2. Looked up from germline, CDR1 is SQVTM and CDR2 is ANQGSEA. CDR3 length equals 15 residues. J was trimmed by 4 bases and V by 2 bases; bases with no gene match: 5. CDR3 region: CSVELAGDLYNEQFF. The DNA of the CDR3 is TGCAGCGTTGAACTAGCGGGAGACCTATACAATGAGCAGTTCTTC.

The CDR3 DNA reads TGTGCCAGCAGCCCCTCGGGGGATCAAGAGCAGTTCTTC. It specifies CASSPSGDQEQFF. V usage is TRBV7-3 and J usage is TRBJ2-1, with a weak D call TRBD2 (6 bases). The V gene's germline CDR1 is SGHTA and CDR2 FQGTGA. There are 13 residues in the CDR3. V lost 5 bases to trimming and J lost 10 bases, with 15 bases between them.

The chain combines TRBV4-3 with TRBJ2-1, with 12 bases identical to TRBD2. CDR3 length: 16 amino acids. V shed 3 bases and J 8 bases; nucleotides not matched to a gene: 8. The germline V gene encodes CDR1 LGHNA and CDR2 YSLEER. The CDR3 DNA is TGCGCCAGCAGCCACCCTCTAGCGGGAGGGCCGGATGAGCAGTTCTTC. This encodes CASSHPLAGGPDEQFF.

DNA for the CDR3: TGTGCCAGCAGCTTGGGGAAGGGGGCGCCCGGCTACACCTTC. It encodes CASSLGKGAPGYTF. This chain connects TRBV7-2 to TRBJ1-2, with TRBD1 matching 7 bases. The CDR3 contains 14 residues. In germline, CDR1 is SGHTA, CDR2 FQGNSA. Trimming at V came to 3 bases and at J to 8 bases, leaving 9 bases not matched to a gene.

The V call is TRBV4-3, the J call TRBJ2-4; possible D gene TRBD2, 6 bases. The CDR3 totals 19 residues. Trimming removed 0 bases from V and 8 bases from J, with 26 bases in between. Germline CDR1 is LGHNA and CDR2 is YSLEER. DNA of the CDR3: TGCGCCAGCAGCCAAGAGGTCGGGGGAAACCGCGGGCGGGTGGACATTCAGTACTTC. Translating it yields CASSQEVGGNRGRVDIQYF.

This clone was counted once. This sequence joins TRBV6-1 and TRBJ2-1; D is ambiguous. Germline V gene lookup returns CDR1 MNHNS and CDR2 SASEGT. V shed 6 bases and J shed 8 bases, with 11 bases lying between them. This CDR3 spans 12 amino acids. The CDR3 sequence is CASRGYWDEQFF. The CDR3 region has the DNA TGTGCCAGCAGGGGCTACTGGGATGAGCAGTTCTTC.

This sequence joins TRBV6-1 and TRBJ2-2; D is perhaps TRBD1 (6 bases). The CDR3 is made up of 16 amino acids. With 2 bases removed from V and 2 bases from J, the gap between germline ends came to 12 bases. Germline CDR1 and CDR2: MNHNS and SASEGT. This CDR3 is CASSERNRANTGELFF. The CDR3, as DNA: TGTGCCAGCAGTGAAAGAAACAGGGCTAACACCGGGGAGCTGTTTTTT.

The J gene is TRBJ2-3, the V gene TRBV18, with 7 bases lining up with TRBD2. Germline V CDR1 and CDR2: KGHSH, LQKENI. V was clipped by 1 base and J by 4 bases; unmatched bases: 11. This CDR3 has 17 amino acids. CDR3 bases: TGTGCCAGCTCACCACGAACGAGGCGGGAGTGGGCAGATACGCAGTATTTT. Its protein is CASSPRTRREWADTQYF. Full variable domain (outside the CDR3, taken from reference TRBV18 and TRBJ2-3): NAGVMQNPRHLVRRRGQEARLRCSPMKGHSHVYWYRQLPEEGLKFMVYLQKENIIDESGMPKERFSAEFPKEGPSILRIQQVVRGDSAAYFCASSPRTRREWADTQYFGPGTRLTVL.

The chain uses TRBV11-2 and TRBJ1-1, with D possibly matching TRBD1 (5 bases). The CDR3 has 14 amino acids. Trimming left V 1 base short and J 1 base short, with 7 bases between. The V gene's germline CDR1 is SGHAT and CDR2 FQNNGV. In DNA form, the CDR3 reads TGTGCCAGCAGCTTAGGGCAGGGGAACACTGAAGCTTTCTTT. It translates to CASSLGQGNTEAFF.

The chain is built from TRBV28 and TRBJ1-5, with TRBD1 matching over 7 bases. The CDR3 loop spans 15 amino acids. Unmatched junction bases numbered 12, after V lost 10 bases and J lost 3 bases. Germline CDR1 and CDR2: MDHEN and SYDVKM. The CDR3 sequence is CATNRGGVDNQPQHF. CDR3 sequence (DNA): TGTGCCACAAACAGGGGCGGGGTTGACAATCAGCCCCAGCATTTT.

The chain has TRBV6-1 and TRBJ1-2; D may be TRBD1 (5 bases). The CDR3 runs 15 residues. Germline CDR1 reads MNHNS; CDR2 reads SASEGT. Trimming removed 2 bases at V and 4 bases at J, with 14 bases between. CDR3 bases: TGTGCCAGCAGTGAAAGTAGGTCAGGGCCCTATGGCTACACCTTC. This encodes CASSESRSGPYGYTF.

The CDR3 loop reads CATSRGTTQKLFF. The CDR3 DNA sequence: TGTGCCACCAGCAGGGGGACAACCCAAAAACTGTTTTTT. The chain uses TRBV15 and TRBJ1-4, with D possibly TRBD1 on 6 matching bases. In germline, CDR1 is LNHNV, CDR2 YYDKDF (reference sequence). V was clipped by 3 bases and J by 9 bases, with 11 bases between them. This CDR3 is 13 amino acids long.

This rearrangement joins TRBV27 to TRBJ1-1; 8 positions match TRBD1. Trimming cost V 4 bases and J 4 bases; bases outside gene matches: 5. The CDR3 runs 14 residues. CDR1 MNHEY and CDR2 SMNVEV come from the germline V gene (reference sequence). The CDR3 sequence: CASSWQGAGTEAFF. As DNA, the CDR3 is TGTGCCAGCAGTTGGCAGGGGGCTGGCACTGAAGCTTTCTTT.

The table lists this clone with a few counts. The V gene is TRBV6-5, the J gene TRBJ1-1; TRBD1 matches at 8 bases. The ends lost 0 bases at V and 6 bases at J; junction bases unmatched: 6. The CDR3 consists of 15 residues. Germline V gene data show CDR1 as MNHEY and CDR2 as SVGAGI. The CDR3 here is CASSYSRQGKAEAFF. The CDR3 region has the DNA TGTGCCAGCAGTTACTCGAGACAGGGGAAGGCTGAAGCTTTCTTT.

This chain uses TRBV19 with TRBJ2-2, with D possibly matching TRBD1 (5 bases). V was pared by 5 bases and J by 5 bases, with 21 bases between. This CDR3 contains 17 residues. CDR1 is LNHDA and CDR2 is SQIVND in the germline V gene (reference sequence). The CDR3 spells CASSGRQPLELTGELFF. The CDR3 region has the DNA TGTGCCAGTAGTGGCCGACAGCCCCTAGAATTGACCGGGGAGCTGTTTTTT.

The rearrangement links TRBV5-8 to TRBJ1-2; tentatively, D is TRBD1 (6 bases). In germline, CDR1 is SGHTS, CDR2 YDEGEE. This CDR3 region has 14 residues. V lost 6 bases, J lost 8 bases, and 20 bases lay in between. The CDR3 reads CASIGAGARKGYTF. DNA for the CDR3: TGTGCCAGCATCGGCGCGGGGGCACGGAAGGGCTACACCTTC.

The chain recombines TRBV21-1 with TRBJ1-3; TRBD1 was called by the table and not checked on the DNA. TRBV21-1 is a pseudogene. The CDR3 is made up of 17 amino acids. CDR3 DNA: TGTGCCAGCAGCTCCTCCGGACAGGGGGCGAACGGAAACACCATATATTTT. Its protein product is CASSSSGQGANGNTIYF.

This chain links TRBV11-2 with TRBJ2-2; 14 bases are a match to TRBD2. Germline V CDR1 and CDR2: SGHAT, FQNNGV. V was clipped by 4 bases and J by 4 bases; unmatched bases: 2. The CDR3 has 16 amino acids. CDR3 residues: CASSSGLAGGTGELFF. DNA of the CDR3: TGTGCCAGCAGCTCCGGACTAGCGGGAGGCACCGGGGAGCTGTTTTTT.

The chain links TRBV7-3 to TRBJ2-3; 11 nucleotides line up with TRBD2. This CDR3 has 20 residues. Germline V CDR1 and CDR2: SGHTA, FQGTGA. Trimming took 5 bases from V and 4 from J; bases not matched to a gene: 20. CDR3 DNA: TGTGCCAGCAGCCCAGGGTGGGGAATCACTAGCGGGAGTTCAGCAGATACGCAGTATTTT. It encodes CASSPGWGITSGSSADTQYF.

The V call is TRBV29-1, the J call TRBJ2-2, with D possibly TRBD1 on 6 matching bases. Trimming removed 7 bases from V and 0 bases from J, with 21 bases in between. In germline, CDR1 is SQVTM, CDR2 ANQGSEA. The CDR3 runs to 17 residues. The CDR3, as DNA: TGCAGCGCCGGAATTTTCACAGGGCCCGCGAACACCGGGGAGCTGTTTTTT. This sequence encodes CSAGIFTGPANTGELFF.

This rearrangement joins TRBV2 to TRBJ2-6, with D unresolved. Germline CDR1 is SNHLY and CDR2 is FYNNEI. V dropped 2 bases and J dropped 0 bases, with 5 bases sitting between them. This CDR3 region has 15 residues. In DNA form, the CDR3 reads TGTGCCAGCAGTGAAATGAGCTCTGGGGCCAACGTCCTGACTTTC. Amino acids: CASSEMSSGANVLTF.

The chain employs TRBV19 and TRBJ2-7, with TRBD1 as a possible D gene (5 bases). The V end was cut by 3 bases, the J end by 3 bases, with 9 bases between. The germline V gene has CDR1 LNHDA and CDR2 SQIVND (reference sequence). The CDR3 has 13 amino acids. The CDR3 nucleotides are TGTGCCAGTAGTATGGCCAGGGACTACGAGCAGTACTTC. The encoded protein is CASSMARDYEQYF.

This rearrangement joins TRBV12-2 to TRBJ1-6; the D call TRBD1 from the table was never checked on the DNA. TRBV12-2 is labeled a pseudogene. This CDR3 comprises 11 residues. The CDR3 spells CATLGNSTLHF. Written as DNA, the CDR3 is TGTGCAACTCTGGGCAATTCGACCCTCCACTTT.

This clone came up once. Here the CDR3 DNA reads TGCAGCGTTTCGGGAGGTGAGGGCTACACCTTC. This sequence encodes CSVSGGEGYTF. The chain is built from TRBV29-1 and TRBJ1-2; D not certain. The CDR3 contains 11 residues. In germline, CDR1 is SQVTM, CDR2 ANQGSEA. V lost 5 bases to trimming and J lost 8 bases, with 12 bases between them.

The rearrangement uses TRBV18 and TRBJ2-2; D remains unclear. CDR3 length: 15 amino acids. Germline CDR1 reads KGHSH; CDR2 reads LQKENI. V lost 1 base and J 4 bases, leaving 10 bases between the germline ends. The CDR3 bases are TGTGCCAGCTCACCACAGGAGCTCGTCACCGGGGAGCTGTTTTTT. Translating gives CASSPQELVTGELFF.

The chain uses TRBV6-1 and TRBJ1-5; no firm D call. CDR3 length: 14 amino acids. In germline, CDR1 is MNHNS, CDR2 SASEGT. V shed 3 bases and J shed 1 base, with 7 bases lying between them. The CDR3 region is CASSESGSNQPQHF. DNA of the CDR3: TGTGCCAGCAGTGAGTCGGGGAGCAATCAGCCCCAGCATTTT.

The rearrangement uses TRBV19 and TRBJ1-2; 7 bases agree with TRBD1. V was clipped by 7 bases and J by 2 bases; unmatched bases: 16. The CDR3 spans 17 residues. The germline V gene encodes CDR1 LNHDA and CDR2 SQIVND (reference sequence). The CDR3 here is CASNKKTPDRANYGYTF. The DNA for the CDR3 is TGTGCCAGTAACAAGAAAACGCCTGACAGGGCCAACTATGGCTACACCTTC. Based on the CDR3 plus reference TRBV19 and TRBJ1-2, the full variable domain is DGGITQSPKYLFRKEGQNVTLSCEQNLNHDAMYWYRQDPGQGLRLIYYSQIVNDFQKGDIAEGYSVSREKKESFPLTVTSAQKNPTAFYLCASNKKTPDRANYGYTFGSGTRLTVV.

The gene calls are TRBV7-9 and TRBJ2-3; TRBD2 agrees at 8 bases. J was trimmed by 0 bases and V by 4 bases; bases with no gene match: 3. Germline V lookup: CDR1 SEHNR, CDR2 FQNEAQ (reference sequence). This CDR3 spans 15 amino acids. In DNA, the CDR3 is TGTGCCAGCAGCTATAGCGGGGCTAGCACAGATACGCAGTATTTT. Its protein product is CASSYSGASTDTQYF.

The V call is TRBV20-1, the J call TRBJ2-7; no definite D call. This CDR3 is built from 11 residues. Between the trimmed V and J ends, which lost 3 bases and 5 bases, there was a span of 8 bases. Germline lookup yields CDR1 DFQATT and CDR2 SNEGSKA (reference sequence). The CDR3 region is CSARRLDEQYF. The CDR3 DNA reads TGCAGTGCTAGGCGACTTGACGAGCAGTACTTC.